This T cell receptor beta chain comes out of a study of blood T cells in healthy people across ages. From germline, CDR1 is KGHSH and CDR2 LQKENI. The J segment lost 3 bases and the V segment lost 2 bases, leaving 6 bases of the junction unmatched. This CDR3 has 17 amino acids. A J-beta primer mix and a sample-barcoded 5' primer were used in a second PCR of about 7 to 12 cycles. Every molecule of cDNA carried a tag from a template-switch adaptor with 12 random nucleotides. Each CDR3 protein gets one entry after TCRdb re-called the 5' RACE reads with MiXCR. This sample has 1.4 million to 1.5 million distinct CDR3 sequences, with approximately 42% found just once.

The V and J genes are TRBV18 and TRBJ1-4; 10 nucleotides align to TRBD1. The sample taken for sequencing was blood. This sequence originates from a woman under 30 in good health. The CDR3 nucleotides are TGTGCCAGCTCACCATGGGACAGGGGACTTTCTAATGAAAAACTGTTTTTT. Residues: CASSPWDRGLSNEKLFF.